This T cell receptor (beta chain) derives from a study of PD-1 blockade in classical Hodgkin lymphoma. Data came from immunoSEQ multiplex PCR; TCRdb stores just in-frame clones and leaves some out. Of around 18,000 clones in the sample, more than 65% were seen once. The time point: cycle 4 day 1 (C4D1), after five to seven weeks of nivolumab. After autologous stem cell transplantation all patients relapsed, and prior brentuximab vedotin exposure differed between cohorts. Negative selection with magnetic separation was used to purify CD4+ T cells from thawed PBMCs. Complete response, partial response or progressive disease were the best responses. Broader study findings: TCR diversity at baseline was reported to be reduced in newly diagnosed patients relative to healthy donors.

For this clone: Its antigen is currently unknown.

The TCR comes from a human donor with classical Hodgkin lymphoma. Sequenced here: CD4+ T cells from blood, sampled before the fourth cycle of nivolumab.

The CDR3 reads CASSPHRQGLGDEKLFF. The CDR3 nucleotides read TGCGCCAGCAGCCCCCATCGGCAGGGCCTAGGGGATGAAAAACTGTTTTTT. V and J are TRBV4-3 and TRBJ1-4; a possible D gene is TRBD1 (5 bases). With 4 bases removed from V and 6 bases from J, the gap between germline ends came to 21 bases. Germline CDR1 reads LGHNA; CDR2 reads YSLEER. The CDR3 extends over 17 amino acids.